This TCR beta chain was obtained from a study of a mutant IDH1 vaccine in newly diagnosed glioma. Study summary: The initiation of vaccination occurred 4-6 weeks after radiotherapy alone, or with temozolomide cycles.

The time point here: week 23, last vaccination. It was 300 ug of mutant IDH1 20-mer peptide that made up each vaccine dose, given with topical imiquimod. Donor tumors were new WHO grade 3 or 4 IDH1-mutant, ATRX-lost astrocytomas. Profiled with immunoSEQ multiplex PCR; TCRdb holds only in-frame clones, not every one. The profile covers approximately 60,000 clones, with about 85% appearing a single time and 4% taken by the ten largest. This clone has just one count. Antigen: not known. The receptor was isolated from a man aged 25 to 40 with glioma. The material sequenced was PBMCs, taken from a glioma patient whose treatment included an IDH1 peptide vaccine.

In DNA, the CDR3 is TGCAGTGCTAGACGGTTGGATGAGCAGTTCTTC. This codes for CSARRLDEQFF. The genes are TRBV20-1 and TRBJ2-1; D remains unclear. V was trimmed by 2 bases and J by 8 bases, leaving 7 bases between them. The CDR3 covers 11 residues. Germline V gene data show CDR1 as DFQATT and CDR2 as SNEGSKA (reference sequence).